The 3 T cell receptor beta chains in this list originate from one sample, sequenced in a study of T cell responses to AZD1222 COVID-19 vaccine. Produced via immunoSEQ multiplex PCR; TCRdb's table is partial and in-frame only. This sample carries about 92,000 clones, 88% of them seen once, and the ten largest clones take about a tenth. Sample: peripheral blood, taken on day 0 of MenACWY control vaccination. Source of these receptors: an adult in good health.

The chain carries TRBV6-1 and TRBJ1-4; D is possibly TRBD1 (5 bases). This CDR3 is built from 14 residues. Trimming stripped 3 bases from V and 5 bases from J, with 10 bases between. Germline V lookup: CDR1 MNHNS, CDR2 SASEGT. In nucleotides, the CDR3 is TGTGCCAGCAGTGAGTGGGGACGGAATGAAAAACTGTTTTTT. It yields the protein CASSEWGRNEKLFF.

The chain recombines TRBV6-5 with TRBJ1-5; no definite D call. The V gene lost 4 bases and the J gene lost 2 bases, with 6 bases spanning the gap. The CDR3 covers 13 residues. Per the germline V gene, CDR1 is MNHEY and CDR2 is SVGAGI. The CDR3 reads CASSFKGNQPQHF. The CDR3 nucleotides read TGTGCCAGCAGTTTCAAGGGCAATCAGCCCCAGCATTTT.

This clone was seen a handful of times. The rearrangement uses TRBV7-9 and TRBJ1-2; tentatively, D is TRBD1 (5 bases). This CDR3 region has 14 residues. The V end was cut by 5 bases, the J end by 3 bases, with 13 bases between. The germline V gene encodes CDR1 SEHNR and CDR2 FQNEAQ (reference sequence). This chain's CDR3 is CASSPGDSHYGYTF. As DNA, the CDR3 is TGTGCCAGCAGCCCAGGAGACAGCCACTATGGCTACACCTTC. Drawing the rest from reference TRBV7-9 and TRBJ1-2, the complete variable domain is DTGVSQNPRHKITKRGQNVTFRCDPISEHNRLYWYRQTLGQGPEFLTYFQNEAQLEKSRLLSDRFSAERPKGSFSTLEIQRTEQGDSAMYLCASSPGDSHYGYTFGSGTRLTVV.